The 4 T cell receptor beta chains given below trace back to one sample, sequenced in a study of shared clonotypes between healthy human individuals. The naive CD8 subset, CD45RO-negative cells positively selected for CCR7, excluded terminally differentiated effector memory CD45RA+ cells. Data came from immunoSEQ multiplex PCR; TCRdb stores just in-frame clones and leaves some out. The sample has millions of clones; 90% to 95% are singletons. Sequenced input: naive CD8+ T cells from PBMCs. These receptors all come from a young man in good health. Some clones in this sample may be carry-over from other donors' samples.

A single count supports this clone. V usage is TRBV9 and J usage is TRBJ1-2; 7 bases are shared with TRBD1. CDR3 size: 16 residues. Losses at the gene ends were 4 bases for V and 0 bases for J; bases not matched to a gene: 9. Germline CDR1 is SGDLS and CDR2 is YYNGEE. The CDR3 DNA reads TGTGCCAGCAGCCCGGGACAGAAAACTCCTAACTATGGCTACACCTTC. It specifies CASSPGQKTPNYGYTF.

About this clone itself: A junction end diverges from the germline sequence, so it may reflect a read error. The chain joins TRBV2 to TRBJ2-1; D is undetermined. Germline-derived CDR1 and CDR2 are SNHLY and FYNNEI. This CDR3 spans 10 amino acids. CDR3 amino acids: CASSDKEQFF. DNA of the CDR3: TGTGCCAGCAGTGACAAGGAGCAGTTCTTC. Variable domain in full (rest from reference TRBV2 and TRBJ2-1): EPEVTQTPSHQVTQMGQEVILRCVPISNHLYFYWYRQILGQKVEFLVSFYNNEISEKSEIFDDQFSVERPDGSNFTLKIRSTKLEDSAMYFCASSDKEQFFGPGTRLTVL.

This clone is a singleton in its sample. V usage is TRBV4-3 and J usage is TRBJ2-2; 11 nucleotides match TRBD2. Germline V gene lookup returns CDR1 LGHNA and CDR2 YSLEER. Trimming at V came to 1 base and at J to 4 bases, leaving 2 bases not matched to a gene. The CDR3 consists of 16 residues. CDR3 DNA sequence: TGCGCCAGCAGCCAAGGACTAGCGGGAAGCACCGGGGAGCTGTTTTTT. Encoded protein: CASSQGLAGSTGELFF.

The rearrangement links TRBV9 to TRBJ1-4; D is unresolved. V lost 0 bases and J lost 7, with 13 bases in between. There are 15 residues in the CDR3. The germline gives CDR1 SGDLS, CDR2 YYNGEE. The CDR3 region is CASSVGAEGREKLFF. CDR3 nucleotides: TGTGCCAGCAGCGTAGGGGCAGAAGGCCGTGAAAAACTGTTTTTT.